These 9 T cell receptor beta chains share one sample of origin, sequenced in a study of OX40 agonist ivuxolimab in advanced cancers. Assay used: immunoSEQ multiplex PCR; TCRdb lists only in-frame clones, some missing. The sample carries roughly 34,000 clones, roughly 87% recorded once. The specimen was CD4+ or CD8+ T cells sorted from blood, collected in a trial of the OX40 agonist ivuxolimab. These receptors were taken from an adult with an advanced solid tumor such as melanoma, head and neck, liver or kidney cancer.

The V gene is TRBV28, the J gene TRBJ1-6; 7 bases map to TRBD1. Losses at the gene ends were 3 bases for V and 10 bases for J; bases not matched to a gene: 9. The CDR3 extends over 15 amino acids. Per germline, CDR1 MDHEN and CDR2 SYDVKM. The CDR3, as DNA: TGTGCCAGCAGTTTGCCCAGGGGGAATGGGTCACCCCTCCACTTT. As protein: CASSLPRGNGSPLHF.

V usage is TRBV7-2 and J usage is TRBJ2-3, with D unclear. Germline V gives CDR1 SGHTA, CDR2 FQGNSA. V was shortened by 3 bases and J by 1 base, with 11 bases between the two germline ends. This CDR3 is 15 amino acids long. The CDR3, as DNA: TGTGCCAGCAGCTTCAGTGACTTTGGCACAGATACGCAGTATTTT. This encodes CASSFSDFGTDTQYF.

CDR3 DNA sequence: TGTGCCAGCAGTTTATACCCCGGGGGACAAGGCTATGGCTACACCTTC. Its protein product is CASSLYPGGQGYGYTF. The chain carries TRBV28 and TRBJ1-2; a possible D gene is TRBD1 (6 bases). Trimming left V 1 base short and J 4 bases short, with 16 bases between. The CDR3 is made up of 16 amino acids. CDR1 is MDHEN, CDR2 SYDVKM, per germline.

The V and J genes are TRBV2 and TRBJ2-1, with 8 bases identical to TRBD1. The CDR3 loop spans 14 amino acids. In germline, CDR1 is SNHLY, CDR2 FYNNEI. V shed 6 bases and J 0 bases; nucleotides not matched to a gene: 1. CDR3 amino acids: CASRGQGSYNEQFF. CDR3 sequence (DNA): TGTGCCAGCAGAGGACAGGGCTCCTACAATGAGCAGTTCTTC.

The V and J genes are TRBV6-1 and TRBJ1-1; D is unresolved. Germline assignment: CDR1 MNHNS and CDR2 SASEGT. This CDR3 contains 14 residues. Trimming stripped 2 bases from V and 5 bases from J, with 12 bases between. The CDR3 DNA reads TGTGCCAGCAGTGAAAACAGATATGAGACTGAAGCTTTCTTT. Protein product: CASSENRYETEAFF.

The CDR3 protein is CASSAGLYEQYF. CDR3 bases: TGTGCCAGCAGTGCCGGCCTCTACGAGCAGTACTTC. The chain recombines TRBV6-6 with TRBJ2-7; D is undetermined. Germline V CDR1 and CDR2: MNHNY, SVGAGI (reference sequence). The CDR3 has 12 residues. The V end was cut by 5 bases, the J end by 3 bases, with 8 bases between.

CDR3: CASSLVWQGGAEQYF. The DNA of the CDR3 is TGTGCCAGTTCCCTTGTTTGGCAGGGTGGCGCCGAGCAGTACTTC. J is TRBJ2-7 and V is TRBV19, with D perhaps TRBD1 (5 bases). Germline-derived CDR1 and CDR2 are LNHDA and SQIVND (reference sequence). Trimming took 8 bases from V and 6 from J, leaving 23 bases between them. CDR3 length equals 15 residues.

The rearrangement uses TRBV6-6 and TRBJ2-3; tentatively, D is TRBD2 (5 bases). The V gene's germline CDR1 is MNHNY and CDR2 SVGAGI (reference sequence). Deletions cut 0 bases from V and 0 bases from J, with 7 bases between. The CDR3 consists of 15 residues. The CDR3 DNA is TGTGCCAGCAGTTACTCTCGCGGGAGCACAGATACGCAGTATTTT. As protein: CASSYSRGSTDTQYF.

The gene calls are TRBV27 and TRBJ2-1, with 12 bases aligning to TRBD2. This CDR3 region has 15 residues. The V segment lost 4 bases and the J segment 5 bases; nucleotides outside the gene matches: 3. CDR1 and CDR2 from the germline V gene are MNHEY and SMNVEV (reference sequence). The chain's CDR3 is CASSSGLAGNNEQFF. Written as DNA, the CDR3 is TGTGCCAGCAGTTCCGGACTAGCGGGGAACAATGAGCAGTTCTTC.